Listed below are T cell receptor beta chains from one sample, sequenced in a study of early T cells in non-severe SARS-CoV-2 infection. In TCRdb, the 5' RACE reads were re-called with MiXCR into one record per CDR3 protein. The table records about 36,000 distinct CDR3 sequences, roughly 9.7% of them present only once. Sample: whole blood. Receptors were obtained from an adult who was a healthcare worker with PCR-confirmed SARS-CoV-2 infection or an uninfected control (not recorded which). CDR3s include the opening cysteine and the closing phenylalanine or tryptophan. The D gene is left open where the match is weak. Size is omitted from some rows. Given values are once, few, many or a class for expanded clones.

clone_size j_call d_call v_call cdr3_aa cdr3_nt
. TRBJ2-7 . TRBV29-1 CSVGGHEQYF TGCAGCGTTGGAGGCCACGAGCAGTACTTC
. TRBJ2-7 . TRBV9 CASSVVGSGGGEQYF TGTGCCAGCAGCGTAGTTGGGTCCGGAGGGGGCGAGCAGTACTTC
many TRBJ1-1 . TRBV18 CASSPSRDGYTEAFF TGTGCCAGCTCACCAAGCAGGGACGGGTACACTGAAGCTTTCTTT
few TRBJ2-7 . TRBV5-4 CASTQGQRPGDYEQYF TGTGCCAGCACCCAGGGACAACGACCGGGGGACTACGAGCAGTACTTC
medium-sized TRBJ1-2 TRBD1 TRBV12-3/TRBV12-4 CASSLETGVYGYTF TGTGCCAGCAGTTTGGAGACAGGGGTCTATGGCTACACCTTC
. TRBJ1-1 . TRBV28 CASSLGLRGAFF TGTGCCAGCAGTTTAGGTCTTCGCGGAGCTTTCTTT
few TRBJ2-1 TRBD1 TRBV6-5 CASRSTGDRHNEQFF TGTGCCAGCAGATCGACAGGGGACCGCCACAATGAGCAGTTCTTC
. TRBJ2-3 TRBD1 TRBV28 CASSRDRGDTQYF TGTGCCAGCAGCCGCGACAGGGGAGATACGCAGTATTTT
. TRBJ2-1 TRBD2 TRBV13 CASSTNSGGVHNEQFF TGTGCCAGCAGCACTAATAGCGGGGGCGTCCACAATGAGCAGTTCTTC
many TRBJ2-5 . TRBV7-6 CASSSGQLERGTQYF TGTGCCAGCAGCTCGGGGCAGTTGGAAAGGGGGACCCAGTACTTC
few TRBJ2-5 TRBD1 TRBV7-2 CASSLQGADGTQYF TGTGCCAGCAGCCTCCAGGGGGCCGATGGGACCCAGTACTTC
few TRBJ2-3 TRBD2 TRBV7-3 CASSPSGGADTQYF TGTGCCAGCAGCCCTAGCGGGGGGGCAGATACGCAGTATTTT
many TRBJ1-3 TRBD1 TRBV4-2 CASSQDGQGTFSGNTIYF TGTGCCAGCAGCCAAGATGGACAGGGCACCTTCTCTGGAAACACCATATATTTT
many TRBJ1-1 . TRBV11-2 CASSLDAEAFF TGTGCCAGCAGCTTAGACGCTGAAGCTTTCTTT
few TRBJ2-6 . TRBV19 CASSARRSGANVLTF TGTGCCAGTAGTGCCCGGAGGTCTGGGGCCAACGTCCTGACTTTC
many TRBJ1-5 . TRBV11-3 CASSFDSPSNQPQHF TGTGCCAGCAGCTTTGACAGTCCTAGCAATCAGCCCCAGCATTTT
many TRBJ2-2 . TRBV7-3 CASSPWSSRGAGELFF TGTGCCAGCAGCCCCTGGAGTAGCAGGGGGGCCGGGGAGCTGTTTTTT
many TRBJ2-7 . TRBV7-9 CASSLASARVNEQYF TGTGCCAGCAGCTTAGCGTCAGCTAGAGTCAACGAGCAGTACTTC
many TRBJ1-1 . TRBV29-1 CSVRWGTEAFF TGCAGCGTTCGGTGGGGCACTGAAGCTTTCTTT
. TRBJ2-3 . TRBV10-3 CAIGGASTDTQYF TGTGCCATCGGGGGGGCTAGCACAGATACGCAGTATTTT
many TRBJ1-1 . TRBV29-1 CSVDWQENTEAFF TGCAGCGTTGACTGGCAGGAAAACACTGAAGCTTTCTTT
many TRBJ1-1 . TRBV6-5 CASSYSAGGRNTEAFF TGTGCCAGCAGTTACTCGGCAGGAGGGAGGAACACTGAAGCTTTCTTT
few TRBJ2-1 TRBD1 TRBV5-1 CASSLQQGFDEQFF TGCGCCAGCAGCTTGCAACAGGGGTTCGATGAGCAGTTCTTC
. TRBJ2-2 . TRBV30 CAWSVRKTGELFF TGTGCCTGGAGTGTACGAAAAACCGGGGAGCTGTTTTTT
once TRBJ1-1 . TRBV5-5 CASSLLRVNTEAFF TGTGCCAGCAGCTTATTACGGGTGAACACTGAAGCTTTCTTT
. TRBJ1-1 . TRBV6-2/TRBV6-3 CASSYGTPEAFF TGTGCCAGCAGTTACGGGACACCTGAAGCTTTCTTT